These 10 T cell receptor beta chains share one sample of origin, sequenced in a study of blood T cell repertoires in COVID-19. Profiling relied on immunoSEQ multiplex PCR, and the TCRdb table lists in-frame clones only, not all of them. Of about 130,000 clones listed, 70% to 85% are singletons. Material: PBMCs or T cells enriched from blood (not recorded which). The receptors stem from a man over 45 who had recovered from COVID-19.

The table lists this clone with a count of one. The gene calls are TRBV10-3 and TRBJ1-2, with TRBD1 as a possible D gene (5 bases). The CDR3 contains 15 residues. Germline V lookup: CDR1 ENHRY, CDR2 SYGVKD. The ends were cut back, 4 bases at V and 3 bases at J, with 15 bases in the middle. The CDR3 is CAISALSGSHYGYTF. CDR3 bases: TGTGCCATCAGTGCGTTGTCAGGGTCTCACTATGGCTACACCTTC.

CDR3 region: CASSAVTSGALSYEQYF. As DNA, the CDR3 is TGTGCCAGCAGTGCCGTGACTAGCGGGGCCCTCTCCTACGAGCAGTACTTC. The chain couples TRBV28 to TRBJ2-7; 11 bases match TRBD2. Germline loops: CDR1 MDHEN, CDR2 SYDVKM. The length of the CDR3 is 17 residues. The V segment lost 5 bases and the J segment 0 bases; nucleotides outside the gene matches: 9.

The V call is TRBV5-4, the J call TRBJ1-2; TRBD1 matches 10 bases. The junction had 8 bases not matched to a gene; V was cut back by 5 bases and J by 4 bases. Germline lookup yields CDR1 SGHNT and CDR2 YYREEE (reference sequence). The CDR3 covers 15 residues. CDR3 region: CASRDPTGGAYGYTF. CDR3 nucleotides: TGTGCCAGCAGAGACCCGACAGGGGGCGCCTATGGCTACACCTTC.

V and J are TRBV29-1 and TRBJ2-5, with 8 nucleotides matching TRBD2. From germline, CDR1 is SQVTM and CDR2 ANQGSEA. Losses at the gene ends were 2 bases for V and 4 bases for J; bases not matched to a gene: 15. This CDR3 spans 17 amino acids. CDR3 residues: CSVERALLAGWPETQYF. CDR3 DNA: TGCAGCGTTGAAAGGGCCCTGTTAGCGGGGTGGCCAGAGACCCAGTACTTC.

This chain links TRBV7-2 with TRBJ2-5; 12 nucleotides match TRBD2. The germline V gene has CDR1 SGHTA and CDR2 FQGNSA. The CDR3 length is 14 residues. With 5 bases clipped from V and 7 bases from J, the junction kept 5 bases outside the gene matches. CDR3 residues: CASSPSSGGGTQYF. CDR3 coding DNA: TGTGCCAGCAGCCCCTCTAGCGGGGGGGGGACCCAGTACTTC. The whole variable domain, remainder taken from reference TRBV7-2 and TRBJ2-5, is GAGVSQSPSNKVTEKGKDVELRCDPISGHTALYWYRQSLGQGLEFLIYFQGNSAPDKSGLPSDRFSAERTGGSVSTLTIQRTQQEDSAVYLCASSPSSGGGTQYFGPGTRLLVL.

This rearrangement joins TRBV12-5 to TRBJ1-3; a possible D gene is TRBD1 (5 bases). V dropped 5 bases and J dropped 1 base, with 9 bases sitting between them. This CDR3 region has 14 residues. Germline V gives CDR1 LGHNT, CDR2 FRNRAP. In DNA form, the CDR3 reads TGTGCTAGTGGTCCCGCAGGGTCTGGAAACACCATATATTTT. Translation gives CASGPAGSGNTIYF.

The chain links TRBV6-1 to TRBJ1-2, with D unresolved. Trimming removed 3 bases at V and 2 bases at J, with 7 bases between. Germline V gene data show CDR1 as MNHNS and CDR2 as SASEGT. The CDR3 covers 13 residues. This CDR3 reads CASSERGNYGYTF. In DNA, the CDR3 is TGTGCCAGCAGTGAGAGAGGGAACTATGGCTACACCTTC.

This rearrangement joins TRBV18 to TRBJ2-3; possibly TRBD2 for D (6 bases). The CDR3 extends over 14 amino acids. Trimming removed 3 bases from V and 3 bases from J, with 10 bases in between. Germline V gene data show CDR1 as KGHSH and CDR2 as LQKENI. CDR3 DNA: TGTGCCAGCTCACCCCCAGGGAGGACAGATACGCAGTATTTT. As protein: CASSPPGRTDTQYF.

J is TRBJ1-6 and V is TRBV19; maybe TRBD1 (6 bases). Trimming took 5 bases from V and 0 from J, leaving 11 bases between them. Per the germline V gene, CDR1 is LNHDA and CDR2 is SQIVND (reference sequence). CDR3 size: 16 residues. The CDR3: CASSSSGDSYNSPLHF. The CDR3 coding sequence is TGTGCCAGTAGTTCTTCAGGGGACTCCTATAATTCACCCCTCCACTTT.

The chain combines TRBV6-5 with TRBJ1-6; D possibly corresponds to TRBD1 (5 bases). CDR3 size: 15 residues. Germline CDR1 reads MNHEY; CDR2 reads SVGAGI. V was shortened by 2 bases and J by 8 bases, with 13 bases between the two germline ends. The CDR3 region has the DNA TGTGCCAGCAGTTACCTAAGGGGTTGGGATTCACCCCTCCACTTT. Its translation: CASSYLRGWDSPLHF.